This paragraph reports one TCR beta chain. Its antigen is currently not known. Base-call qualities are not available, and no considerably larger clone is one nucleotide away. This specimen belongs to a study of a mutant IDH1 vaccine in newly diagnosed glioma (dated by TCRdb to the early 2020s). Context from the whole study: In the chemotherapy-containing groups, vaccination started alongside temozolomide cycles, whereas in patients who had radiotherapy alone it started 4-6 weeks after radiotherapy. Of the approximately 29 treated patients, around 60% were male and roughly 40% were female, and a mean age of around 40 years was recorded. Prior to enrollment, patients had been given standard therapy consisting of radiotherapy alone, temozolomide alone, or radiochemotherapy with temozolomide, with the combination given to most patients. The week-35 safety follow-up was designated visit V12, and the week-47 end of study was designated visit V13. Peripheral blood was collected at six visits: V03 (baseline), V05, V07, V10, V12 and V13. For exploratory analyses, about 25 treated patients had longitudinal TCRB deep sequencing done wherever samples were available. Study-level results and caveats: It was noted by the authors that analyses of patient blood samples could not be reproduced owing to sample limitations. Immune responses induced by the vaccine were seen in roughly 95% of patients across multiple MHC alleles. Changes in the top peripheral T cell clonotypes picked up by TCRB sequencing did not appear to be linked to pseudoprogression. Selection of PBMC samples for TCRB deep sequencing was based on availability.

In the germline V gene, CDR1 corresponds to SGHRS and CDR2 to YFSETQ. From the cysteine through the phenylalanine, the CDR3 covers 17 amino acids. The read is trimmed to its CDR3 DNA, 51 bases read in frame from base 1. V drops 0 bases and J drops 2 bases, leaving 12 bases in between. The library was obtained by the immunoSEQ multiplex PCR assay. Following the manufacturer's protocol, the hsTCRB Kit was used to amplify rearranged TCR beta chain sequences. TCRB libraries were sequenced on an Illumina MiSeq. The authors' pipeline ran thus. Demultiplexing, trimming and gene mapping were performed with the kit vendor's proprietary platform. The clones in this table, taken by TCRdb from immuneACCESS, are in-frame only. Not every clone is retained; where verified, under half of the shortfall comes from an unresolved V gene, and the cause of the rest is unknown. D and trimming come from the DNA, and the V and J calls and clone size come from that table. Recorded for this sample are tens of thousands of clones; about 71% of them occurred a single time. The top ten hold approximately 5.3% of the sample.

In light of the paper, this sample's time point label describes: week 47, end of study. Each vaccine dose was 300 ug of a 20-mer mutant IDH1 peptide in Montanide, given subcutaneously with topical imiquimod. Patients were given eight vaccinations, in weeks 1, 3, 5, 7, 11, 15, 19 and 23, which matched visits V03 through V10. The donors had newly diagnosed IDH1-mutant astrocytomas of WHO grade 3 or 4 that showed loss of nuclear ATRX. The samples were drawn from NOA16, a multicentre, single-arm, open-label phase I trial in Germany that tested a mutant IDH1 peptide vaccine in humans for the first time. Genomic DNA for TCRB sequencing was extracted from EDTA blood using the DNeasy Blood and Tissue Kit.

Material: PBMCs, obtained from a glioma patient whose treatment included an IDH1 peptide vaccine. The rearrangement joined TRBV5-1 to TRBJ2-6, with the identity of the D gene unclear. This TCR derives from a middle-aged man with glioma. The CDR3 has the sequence CASSLETGSPGANVLTF. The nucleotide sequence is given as TGCGCCAGCAGCTTGGAGACTGGTAGCCCTGGGGCCAACGTCCTGACTTTC.